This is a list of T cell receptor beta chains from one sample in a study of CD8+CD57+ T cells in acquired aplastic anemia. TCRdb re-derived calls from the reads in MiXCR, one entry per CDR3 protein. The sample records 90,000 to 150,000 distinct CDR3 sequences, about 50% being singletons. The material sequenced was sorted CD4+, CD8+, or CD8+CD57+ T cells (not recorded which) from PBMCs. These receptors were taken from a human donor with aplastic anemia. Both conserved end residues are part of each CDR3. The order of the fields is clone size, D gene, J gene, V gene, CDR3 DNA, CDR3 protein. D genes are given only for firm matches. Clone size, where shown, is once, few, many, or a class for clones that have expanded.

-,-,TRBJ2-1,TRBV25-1,TGTGCCAGCAGTGAGGGTCCCTACAATGAGCAGTTCTTC,CASSEGPYNEQFF
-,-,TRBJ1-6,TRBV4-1,TGCGCCAGCAGCCAAGATCCCATCAATAATTCACCCCTCCACTTT,CASSQDPINNSPLHF
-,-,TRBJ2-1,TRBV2,TGTGCCAGTGGTGGCGGGGCGTCGATTAATGAGCAGTTCTTC,CASGGGASINEQFF
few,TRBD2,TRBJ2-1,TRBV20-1,TGCAGTGCTAGACCAGTAGCGGGGGGGCGATCTATCAATGAGCAGTTCTTC,CSARPVAGGRSINEQFF
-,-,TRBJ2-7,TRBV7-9,TGTGCCAGCAGCCCCCCTGGGGATCCCTACGAGCAGTACTTC,CASSPPGDPYEQYF
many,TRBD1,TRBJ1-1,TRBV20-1,TGCAGTGCGAGGGACAGGGGACGAGCTTTCTTT,CSARDRGRAFF
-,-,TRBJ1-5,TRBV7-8,TGTGCCAGCAGCTTGAGAGAACAGCCCCAGCATTTT,CASSLREQPQHF
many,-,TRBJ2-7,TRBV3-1,TGTGCCAGCAGCCGACGCCATGGTAGCAGCTACGAGCAGTACTTC,CASSRRHGSSYEQYF
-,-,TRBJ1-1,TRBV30,TGTGCCTGGAGTGTATTTCGGAATGCGGCTGAAGCTTTCTTT,CAWSVFRNAAEAFF
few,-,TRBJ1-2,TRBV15,TGTGCCACCAGCAGAGGCGGAAGGGATCCTAACTATGGCTACACCTTC,CATSRGGRDPNYGYTF
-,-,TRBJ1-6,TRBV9,TGTGCCAGCAGCGTGACAGAGGGGAATTCACCCCTCCACTTT,CASSVTEGNSPLHF
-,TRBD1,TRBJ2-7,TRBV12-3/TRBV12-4,TGTGCCAGCAGTTCAGACAGGGTAACGGAGCAGTACTTC,CASSSDRVTEQYF
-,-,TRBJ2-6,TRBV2,TGTGCCAGCAGCCCTCAGTCCTCCGGGGCCAACGTCCTGACTTTC,CASSPQSSGANVLTF
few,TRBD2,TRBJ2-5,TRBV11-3,TGTGCCAGCAGCACTAGCGGGGGCCCCGCGGGGACCCAGTACTTC,CASSTSGGPAGTQYF
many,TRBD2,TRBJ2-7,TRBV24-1,TGTGCCACCAGTGATCCGACCAGGACGACTAGCGGAGCATACGAGCAGTACTTC,CATSDPTRTTSGAYEQYF
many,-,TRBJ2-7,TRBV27,TGTGCCAGCAGTTTTGTCTTGGGGTCCTACGAGCAGTACTTC,CASSFVLGSYEQYF
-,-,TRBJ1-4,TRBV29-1,TGCAGCGTTGAGGCCTCGGATCCTGAAGCAACTAATGAAAAACTGTTTTTT,CSVEASDPEATNEKLFF
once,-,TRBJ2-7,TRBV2,TGTGCCAGCAGAGCTGGGACGGCCGTCTCCTACGAGCAGTACTTC,CASRAGTAVSYEQYF
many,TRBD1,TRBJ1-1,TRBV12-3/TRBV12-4,TGTGCCAGCACCCGGGACAGGTTGAACACTGAAGCTTTCTTT,CASTRDRLNTEAFF
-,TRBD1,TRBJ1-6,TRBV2,TGTGCCAGCAGCCAGAGGACAGGGGGCGATTCACCCCTCCACTTT,CASSQRTGGDSPLHF
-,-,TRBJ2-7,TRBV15,TGTGCCACCGGTCCCGGGTTATCCTACGAGCAGTACTTC,CATGPGLSYEQYF
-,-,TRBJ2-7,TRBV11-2,TGTGCCAGCAGGTCCGCTGGCCGGGCCTACGAGCAGTACTTC,CASRSAGRAYEQYF